This T cell receptor (beta chain) was captured in a study of T cell responses to AZD1222 COVID-19 vaccine. The table came from immunoSEQ multiplex PCR; TCRdb's copy has only in-frame clones and leaves some out. The top ten clones hold roughly 13% of a sample with approximately 100,000 clones, roughly 90% of them seen once. V lost 3 bases, J lost 5 bases, and 13 bases lay in between. In germline, CDR1 is MNHEY, CDR2 SMNVEV (reference sequence). CDR3 length equals 14 residues. This clonotype was sampled from an adult in good health. The chain links TRBV27 to TRBJ1-2; D is ambiguous. This specimen consisted of peripheral blood, obtained on day 0 of MenACWY control vaccination. DNA of the CDR3: TGTGCCAGCAGTTTTGCCCCCGGGAGTTATGGCTACACCTTC. As protein: CASSFAPGSYGYTF.